The table lists the clone carrying this T cell receptor (beta chain) with a few counts. The antigen remains unidentified. The sample comes from a study of beta chain features in type 1 diabetes. Broader study findings: More deletions and fewer insertions at VDJ junctions were seen in type 1 diabetes patients.

Sequenced material consisted of expressed TCRB transcripts (all of the isolated RNA was reverse transcribed). Sequenced by immunoSEQ multiplex PCR; TCRdb stores in-frame clones only, minus some. The sample lists about 240,000 clones; 25% to 35% were seen once. Germline V gives CDR1 SGHTA, CDR2 FQGNSA. This CDR3 spans 13 amino acids. Deletions cut 1 base from V and 3 bases from J, with 6 bases between. This chain connects TRBV7-2 to TRBJ2-5, with a possible D match to TRBD1 (5 bases). This TCR derives from a young man in good health. The sequenced material came from central memory CD4+ T cells from blood. This chain's CDR3 is CASSLVQEETQYF. DNA for the CDR3: TGTGCCAGCAGCTTAGTACAGGAAGAGACCCAGTACTTC.